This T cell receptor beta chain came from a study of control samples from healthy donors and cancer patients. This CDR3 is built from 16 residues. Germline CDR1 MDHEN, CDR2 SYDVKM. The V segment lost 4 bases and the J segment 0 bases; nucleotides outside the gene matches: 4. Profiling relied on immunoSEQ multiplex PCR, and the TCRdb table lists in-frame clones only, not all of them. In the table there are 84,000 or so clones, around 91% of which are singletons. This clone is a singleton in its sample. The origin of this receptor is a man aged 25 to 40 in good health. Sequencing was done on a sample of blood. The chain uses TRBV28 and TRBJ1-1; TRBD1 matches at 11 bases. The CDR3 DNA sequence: TGTGCCAGCAGTTACGGGACAGGGGGGGTGAACACTGAAGCTTTCTTT. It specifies CASSYGTGGVNTEAFF.